This T cell receptor beta chain was identified in a study of beta chain features in type 1 diabetes (dated by TCRdb to the late 2010s). Background for the entire study: Mean age, gender distribution, total cell number and subset yield were not different between patients and healthy donors. Regulatory and stem cell-like memory subsets were obtained from only 8 patients and roughly eight healthy donors, while naive and central memory subsets were obtained from all 30 or so donors. In the study, TCRB repertoires of sorted circulating CD4+ T cell subsets from recently diagnosed type 1 diabetes patients were compared with those of matched healthy donors. A total of approximately 99,000,000 sorted cells were examined across all samples, and RNA yield correlated strongly with the number of cells per subset.

On the study overall, not on this receptor specifically: PCR may preferentially amplify shorter templates, but because patient and control samples were amplified and corrected together, any resulting skew would affect both groups equally. HLA sub-analyses involved small numbers of individuals, so any influence of HLA type on TCRB rearrangement remained unresolved. Naive, central memory and regulatory TCRB repertoires appeared to be more similar among patients than among healthy donors. Type 1 diabetes patients showed a moderate but significant shortening of TCRB CDR3 length in all four CD4+ subsets. Patients with type 1 diabetes made fewer insertions and deleted more nucleotides at VDJ recombination sites, implying thymic rearrangement abnormalities. Because cDNA was sequenced instead of genomic DNA, highly expressing activated cells could be over-represented, though the groups showed no difference in activation or CD3 levels.

CDR1 and CDR2 are read off the germline V gene as SGHTA and FQGTGA. Measured from the cysteine to the phenylalanine, the CDR3 is 16 residues long. Solely the CDR3 DNA is kept, with 48 bases framed from the first base. V is shortened by 5 bases, J by 0 bases, and the region joining them spans 16 bases. Worth noting for this clone: The antigen this receptor binds is unknown. No base quality information exists; no much larger clone differs at one position.

The entire amount of isolated RNA was reverse transcribed using the High Capacity cDNA Reverse Transcription Kit, so the sequenced TCRB transcripts were expressed ones. Naive, central memory and regulatory T cell samples underwent deep immunoSEQ sequencing, averaging around 4 million total reads per sample. After sorted cells were lysed in RLT buffer, RNA was extracted with DNase-treated RNeasy Micro or Mini kits, with the choice depending on cell number. To prevent cross-contamination, every cell subset was processed on its own, while patient and healthy donor samples were processed together. Using the immunoSEQ multiplex PCR, TCRB sequences were amplified from cDNA into 87-bp fragments spanning the CDR3 region. Sequencing of the amplicons was done on the Illumina HiSeq platform. The authors processed their data as follows. PCR bias was computationally corrected using synthetic template baselines, reads within Hamming distance 2 were collapsed, and singletons that could not be merged were discarded. Reads were aligned against IMGT so that V, D and J genes, CDR3 length and insertions or deletions at six rearrangement sites could be assigned. Within each subset, clonotype counts were normalized to the number of sorted cells before true diversity and Gini coefficients were calculated with the tcR R package. The overlap coefficient, calculated on TCRB nucleotide sequences, was used to measure repertoire sharing. TCRdb stores this immuneACCESS table with in-frame sequences only. Part of the clones is absent; in the studies checked, under half of the shortfall reflects unresolved V genes, and no reason is known for the rest. V and J calls and clone size come straight from that table; D and trimming were deduced from the DNA. This sample lists about 320,000 clones; less than 15% were detected once. The ten largest account for more than 6.5% of the sample.

A single peripheral blood draw of roughly 0.11 L on average was collected from each donor into heparinised tubes. A BD FACSAria II was used to sort naive, central memory, regulatory and stem cell-like memory CD4+ T cells with a panel that included CD45RO, CCR7, CD25, CD127, CD95 and CD27. All sorted populations exceeded 95% purity. PBMCs were isolated immediately by Lymphoprep density gradient centrifugation and stained directly without culture. So that batch effects would be minimized, each experiment stained and sorted samples in pairs, pairing one healthy donor with one patient. Material for sequencing was central memory CD4+ T cells from blood. The chain is assembled from TRBV7-3 and TRBJ2-5, and TRBD1 may be the D gene, going by 6 matching bases. The clonotype comes from a man aged 25-45 years in good health. The nucleotide sequence reads TGTGCCAGCAGCCGAAATCGACAGGCCAACCAAGAGACCCAGTACTTC. Translated, it gives CASSRNRQANQETQYF.